This T cell receptor (beta chain) comes out of a study of blood T cell repertoires in COVID-19. Method: immunoSEQ multiplex PCR; TCRdb's copy keeps in-frame clones and lacks some. Of over 150,000 clones listed, approximately 82% are singletons. Germline V gene sequence: CDR1 SNHLY, CDR2 FYNNEI. Trimming at V came to 4 bases and at J to 4 bases, leaving 0 bases not matched to a gene. The CDR3 consists of 12 residues. In regard to this clone: Other DNA sequences in this specimen translate into the identical CDR3.

Sequenced material: peripheral blood. This chain joins TRBV2 and TRBJ1-2; 7 bases map to TRBD1. This receptor was taken from a woman in her seventies who had recovered from COVID-19. DNA of the CDR3: TGTGCCAGCAGTGGACAGGGCTATGGCTACACCTTC. This gives the protein CASSGQGYGYTF.